The clone carrying this TCR beta chain was seen a few times. As yet, its antigen is unknown. The sample has other DNA sequences that encode this CDR3 too. CD45RO/CCR7/CD25/CD127/CD95/CD27 separated CD4+ naive, central memory, regulatory and stem cell-like memory cells by sorting. Trimming removed 3 bases from V and 2 bases from J, with 8 bases in between. The length of the CDR3 is 13 residues. Germline CDR1 reads SGHTA; CDR2 reads FQGNSA. The sample is drawn from a study of beta chain features in type 1 diabetes. About the research overall: Patients were similar to healthy donors in age and gender (as well as in cell yields). Findings and caveats of the study: Among patients with Type 1 diabetes, TCRB CDR3s were moderately but significantly shorter in every one of the four CD4+ subsets. The cDNA sequencing approach could over-represent high-TCR-expressing cells. Naive, central memory and Treg TCRB repertoires appeared more alike in patients than in healthy donors.

Sequencing targeted expressed TCRB transcripts, as all isolated RNA had been reverse transcribed. Assay used: immunoSEQ multiplex PCR; TCRdb lists only in-frame clones, some missing. This sample has some 150,000 clones; 10% to 15% occur once, and the top ten carry around 1.4%. V and J are TRBV7-2 and TRBJ2-7, with D perhaps TRBD1 (6 bases). The clonotype originates from a man younger than 35 with type 1 diabetes. Sequenced sample: central memory CD4+ T cells from blood. The chain's CDR3 is CASSLTGAYEQYF. The CDR3 nucleotides read TGTGCCAGCAGCTTGACAGGAGCCTACGAGCAGTACTTC.